The present TCR beta chain was sequenced within a study of cytomegalovirus exposure and HLA in healthy donors. Only in-frame clones appear in the TCRdb table, and some are missing; sequencing was by immunoSEQ multiplex PCR. The sample holds tens of thousands of clones, 84% seen once. This clone was seen a single time. CDR3 length equals 15 residues. Germline V gene sequence: CDR1 MDHEN, CDR2 SYDVKM. The V and J ends lost 4 bases and 1 base, in that order; junction bases with no gene match: 2. This receptor was identified in a woman aged 18-30 years in good health and CMV-seropositive. Sequenced sample: PBMCs. V is TRBV28 and J is TRBJ2-2; 8 bases match TRBD2. DNA for the CDR3: TGTGCCAGCAGTTCCCGGGGGGGGAACACCGGGGAGCTGTTTTTT. It is translated as CASSSRGGNTGELFF.